This T cell receptor beta chain was recovered during a study of CD8 T cells in ankylosing spondylitis. The CDR3 length is 18 residues. The V end was cut by 1 base, the J end by 6 bases, with 26 bases between. Germline CDR1 reads DFQATT; CDR2 reads SNEGSKA (reference sequence). Overall study results and limits: Characteristic, it appeared, of ankylosing spondylitis blood was a TCR beta motif of roughly 8 highly homologous variants. Clones linked with disease were CD8+ and fairly uncommon in the peripheral blood. Researchers reportedly found disease-linked clones significantly enriched in matched ankylosing spondylitis synovial fluid.

In regard to this clonotype: Its antigen is still unknown.

Generation of TCR beta libraries employed quantitative 5'-RACE incorporating molecular barcodes. TCRdb itself ran the 5' RACE reads through MiXCR, one entry per CDR3 protein. The sample records about 250,000 distinct CDR3 sequences, about 24% being singletons. V gene TRBV20-1 combines with J gene TRBJ2-3, with D maybe TRBD2 (6 bases). The TCR was taken from a male donor with ankylosing spondylitis or in good health (not recorded which). Sequencing was carried out using blood, either unsorted or a sorted T cell fraction (not recorded which). CDR3 sequence (DNA): TGCAGTGCTAGAGGTCTAGGTACAGGCGGGGTAAAATGGGATACGCAGTATTTT. Protein sequence: CSARGLGTGGVKWDTQYF.